This T cell receptor beta chain was captured in a study of monozygotic twins with inflammatory bowel disease. Study-wide results and caveats: On the inverse Simpson index, IBD patients scored lower for TCRbeta diversity than healthy co-twins.

Concerning this clonotype: Antigen: not known.

TCRdb re-called the 5' RACE reads and catalogs CDR3 proteins one per entry, DNA excluded. This table holds 160,000 or so distinct CDR3 sequences. CDR3 size: 15 residues. This sequence originates from a human donor with ulcerative colitis or Crohn's disease, or a healthy co-twin of an affected twin (not recorded which). Sequencing used blood. This chain joins TRBV12-3 or TRBV12-4 and TRBJ1-1; there is no DNA to check the TCRdb D call of TRBD1. The CDR3 here is CASSPFPPGSTEAFF.